A selection of T cell receptor beta chains follows, all from one sample in a study of blood T cell repertoires in COVID-19. Method: immunoSEQ multiplex PCR; TCRdb's copy keeps in-frame clones and lacks some. The data contain about 150,000 clones, around 84% of them seen just once; the ten biggest clones take up about 5%. Sequencing used peripheral blood. These receptor sequences come from a woman in her forties or fifties with acute or convalescent COVID-19. CDR3s include the opening cysteine and the closing phenylalanine or tryptophan. The D gene is left open where the match is weak. Not all rows give a size; the values are once, few, many and, for expanded clones, a class.

J gene	clone size	V gene	CDR3 length	D gene	CDR3 protein	CDR3 DNA
TRBJ2-3	.	TRBV6-5	15	TRBD2	CASSYFASGGDTQYF	TGTGCCAGCAGTTACTTCGCTAGCGGGGGTGATACGCAGTATTTT
TRBJ1-1	once	TRBV9	13	.	CASSVAGETEAFF	TGTGCCAGCAGCGTAGCAGGGGAGACTGAAGCTTTCTTT
TRBJ2-7	.	TRBV5-4	16	TRBD2	CASSFVGTRDTYEQYF	TGTGCCAGCAGCTTTGTCGGGACTAGGGATACCTACGAGCAGTACTTC
TRBJ1-1	.	TRBV9	14	.	CASSRGIGNTEAFF	TGTGCCAGCAGCAGGGGGATTGGGAACACTGAAGCTTTCTTT
TRBJ1-6	.	TRBV3-1/TRBV3-2	15	.	CASSPHHSLNSPLHF	TGTGCCAGCAGCCCCCACCACAGTTTGAATTCACCCCTCCACTTT
TRBJ1-5	.	TRBV19	14	.	CASSNYDSNQPQHF	TGTGCCAGTAGCAACTATGATAGCAATCAGCCCCAGCATTTT
TRBJ1-2	.	TRBV2	15	.	CASSEAFSEGYGYTF	TGTGCCAGCAGTGAAGCATTTTCCGAGGGATACGGCTACACCTTC
TRBJ2-5	few	TRBV15	16	TRBD2	CATSTGTSGGAETQYF	TGTGCCACCAGCACGGGGACTAGCGGGGGGGCCGAGACCCAGTACTTC
TRBJ1-2	once	TRBV28	15	TRBD1	CASSLPGQGSFGYTF	TGTGCCAGCAGTTTACCGGGACAGGGGTCTTTTGGCTACACCTTC
TRBJ2-7	.	TRBV19	16	.	CATSGGPGQTTYEQYF	TGTGCCACCTCGGGGGGGCCGGGACAGACAACCTACGAGCAGTACTTC
TRBJ1-3	few	TRBV18	15	.	CASSEVGLQGNTIYF	TGTGCCAGCTCCGAAGTGGGCCTCCAGGGAAACACCATATATTTT
TRBJ1-5	once	TRBV5-6	15	TRBD1	CASNSRTGKNQPQHF	TGTGCCAGCAACTCCCGGACAGGGAAAAATCAGCCCCAGCATTTT
TRBJ2-5	.	TRBV11-3	14	.	CASSAGGSGETQYF	TGTGCCAGCAGCGCTGGGGGGTCTGGGGAGACCCAGTACTTC